These 10 T cell receptor beta chains were sequenced from one sample in a study of blood T cells in healthy people across ages. For the second PCR, which ran for roughly 6 to 12 cycles, a sample-barcoded 5' primer and a J-beta primer mix were used. TCRdb re-derived calls from the 5' RACE reads in MiXCR, one entry per CDR3 protein. This table has 1.4 million or so distinct CDR3 sequences, less than 45% appearing once. Specimen: blood. The receptors were gathered from a woman aged 18-30 years in good health.

This clonotype has more than one count but fewer than ten. The chain links TRBV2 to TRBJ1-5; 8 bases fit TRBD1. J gave up 6 bases and V 6 bases, and 7 bases lay outside the gene matches. Germline V gene data show CDR1 as SNHLY and CDR2 as FYNNEI. This CDR3 contains 14 residues. The CDR3 region has the DNA TGTGCCAGCAGCCGACAGGGGATCAGTCAGCCCCAGCATTTT. Translated, it gives CASSRQGISQPQHF.

This rearrangement joins TRBV7-9 to TRBJ2-4, with 9 bases lining up with TRBD1. This CDR3 comprises 16 residues. Trimming cost V 5 bases and J 0 bases; bases outside gene matches: 5. Germline assignment: CDR1 SEHNR and CDR2 FQNEAQ (reference sequence). CDR3 DNA: TGTGCCAGCAGCGGGACAGGGATTCTAGCCAAAAACATTCAGTACTTC. This sequence encodes CASSGTGILAKNIQYF. The complete variable domain, with remaining parts taken from reference TRBV7-9 and TRBJ2-4, reads DTGVSQNPRHKITKRGQNVTFRCDPISEHNRLYWYRQTLGQGPEFLTYFQNEAQLEKSRLLSDRFSAERPKGSFSTLEIQRTEQGDSAMYLCASSGTGILAKNIQYFGAGTRLSVL.

This clonotype was seen a handful of times. The V and J genes are TRBV11-2 and TRBJ2-1; D call uncertain. V lost 4 bases to trimming and J lost 0 bases, with 7 bases between them. Germline V lookup: CDR1 SGHAT, CDR2 FQNNGV. The CDR3 loop spans 14 amino acids. CDR3 DNA sequence: TGTGCCAGCAGCTCCACTCCCTCCTACAATGAGCAGTTCTTC. The encoded protein is CASSSTPSYNEQFF.

The chain carries TRBV6-6 and TRBJ2-1; no definite D call. The CDR3 covers 14 residues. V dropped 3 bases and J dropped 9 bases, with 15 bases sitting between them. The germline gives CDR1 MNHNY, CDR2 SVGAGI (reference sequence). The CDR3 sequence is CASSYLGSSGEQFF. CDR3 in DNA: TGTGCCAGCAGTTATTTGGGCTCCTCTGGTGAGCAGTTCTTC.

The chain has TRBV30 and TRBJ2-5, with TRBD1 matching 7 bases. The CDR3 runs 12 residues. With V trimmed by 3 bases and J by 11 bases, 9 bases remained unmatched. Germline CDR1 and CDR2: GTSNPN and SVGIG (reference sequence). DNA for the CDR3: TGTGCCTGGAGCTTGGACAGGTGTGAGCAGTACTTC. This translates into CAWSLDRCEQYF.

This clonotype has only a few counts. The chain recombines TRBV5-5 with TRBJ1-4; a possible D gene is TRBD1 (6 bases). Trimming pared 3 bases from V and 6 bases from J, leaving 15 bases between. The germline gives CDR1 SGHKS, CDR2 YYEKEE (reference sequence). This CDR3 region has 15 residues. This CDR3 is CASSWGPGGDEKLFF. DNA of the CDR3: TGTGCCAGCAGCTGGGGGCCCGGGGGCGATGAAAAACTGTTTTTT.

This chain connects TRBV4-2 to TRBJ1-2; D is unclear. Germline V CDR1 and CDR2: LGHNA, YNFKEQ. V was shortened by 1 base and J by 13 bases, with 10 bases between the two germline ends. The CDR3 extends over 11 amino acids. DNA of the CDR3: TGTGCCAGCAGCCAAGGGAAGCCCATCACCTTC. It encodes CASSQGKPITF.

The V call is TRBV4-2, the J call TRBJ1-2; D not certain. The CDR3 length is 15 residues. Trimming shortened V by 0 bases and J by 4 bases, and 12 bases separated the two germline ends. The germline gives CDR1 LGHNA, CDR2 YNFKEQ. In DNA form, the CDR3 reads TGTGCCAGCAGCCAAGACTCCCAAGACTCCTATGGCTACACCTTC. Its protein product is CASSQDSQDSYGYTF.

V and J are TRBV10-3 and TRBJ1-3; D unresolved. Germline V CDR1 and CDR2: ENHRY, SYGVKD. The CDR3 has 16 amino acids. V lost 0 bases and J lost 4, with 13 bases in between. CDR3: CAISESLPAGGNTIYF. CDR3 nucleotide sequence: TGTGCCATCAGTGAGTCGTTGCCCGCAGGCGGAAACACCATATATTTT.

The chain employs TRBV29-1 and TRBJ2-7, with D possibly matching TRBD2 (5 bases). Looked up from germline, CDR1 is SQVTM and CDR2 is ANQGSEA. The germline V and J ends were trimmed by 4 bases and 3 bases, with 13 bases remaining between them. The length of the CDR3 is 13 residues. The CDR3 sequence is CSVVLQEDYEQYF. The CDR3 DNA reads TGCAGCGTTGTCCTTCAGGAGGACTACGAGCAGTACTTC.